Sequencing of this T cell receptor (beta chain) was carried out in a study of shared clonotypes between healthy human individuals. Study background: The study used three CD4 naive, three CD4 memory, two CD8 naive and one CD8 memory plate per donor.

Naive CD45RA+ and memory CD45RA-negative subsets were split from CD4+ cells. Findings of the study overall: In the sorted subsets, rarefaction showed sequencing was incomplete despite large depth.

V was pared by 7 bases and J by 4 bases, with 10 bases between. The CDR3 runs 12 residues. Germline V gene lookup returns CDR1 SNHLY and CDR2 FYNNEI. The table came from immunoSEQ multiplex PCR; TCRdb's copy has only in-frame clones and leaves some out. The sample carries some 980,000 clones, over 75% recorded once. In the case of this clone: Antigen: not known.

The specimen sequenced was memory CD4+ T cells sorted from blood. Subset noted: CD45RA-negative fraction. This chain links TRBV2 with TRBJ1-2; D is undetermined. This receptor was identified in a man aged 18-30 years in good health. The CDR3 is CASKPDGYGYTF. The CDR3 DNA reads as TGTGCCAGCAAGCCCGACGGCTATGGCTACACCTTC.